A selection of T cell receptor beta chains follows, all from one sample in a study of T cell responses to AZD1222 COVID-19 vaccine. Profiled with immunoSEQ multiplex PCR; TCRdb holds only in-frame clones, not every one. The profile shows 150,000 to 200,000 clones, just over 90% of them singletons. The sample in question was peripheral blood, obtained 28 days after the second AZD1222 dose. These TCRs come from an adult who received the AZD1222 COVID-19 vaccine. CDR3s include the opening cysteine and the closing phenylalanine or tryptophan. The D gene is left open where the match is weak. For some rows the clone size is stated as once, few or many, or as a class when expanded; others skip it.

d_gene: NA; j_gene: TRBJ2-7; abundance: NA; v_gene: TRBV11-1; CDR3nt: TGTGCCAGCAGCTTTCTACAGGGCTCCTACGAGCAGTACTTC; CDR3aa: CASSFLQGSYEQYF
d_gene: NA; j_gene: TRBJ1-3; abundance: NA; v_gene: TRBV3-1/TRBV3-2; CDR3nt: TGTGCCAGCAGCCGGACAGCGCCTGGAAACACCATATATTTT; CDR3aa: CASSRTAPGNTIYF
d_gene: TRBD1; j_gene: TRBJ2-2; abundance: NA; v_gene: TRBV28; CDR3nt: TGTGCCAGCAGTTTCTGGACAGGGAGCACCGGGGAGCTGTTTTTT; CDR3aa: CASSFWTGSTGELFF
d_gene: NA; j_gene: TRBJ1-1; abundance: NA; v_gene: TRBV7-6; CDR3nt: TGTGCCAGCAGCCCCTCAGGGGAGGAGGCTTTCTTT; CDR3aa: CASSPSGEEAFF
d_gene: NA; j_gene: TRBJ1-6; abundance: many; v_gene: TRBV6-5; CDR3nt: TGTGGTAACGGGGACAATCCCGATTCAAATTCACCCCTCCACTTT; CDR3aa: CGNGDNPDSNSPLHF
d_gene: TRBD1; j_gene: TRBJ1-2; abundance: NA; v_gene: TRBV3-1/TRBV3-2; CDR3nt: TGTGCCAGCAGCCAAAGGACAGGGGGAAGGAATGGCTACACCTTC; CDR3aa: CASSQRTGGRNGYTF
d_gene: TRBD1; j_gene: TRBJ1-2; abundance: NA; v_gene: TRBV19; CDR3nt: TGTGCCAGTAGTATACGGGACAGGGGGTACTATGGCTACACCTTC; CDR3aa: CASSIRDRGYYGYTF
d_gene: NA; j_gene: TRBJ2-3; abundance: NA; v_gene: TRBV5-1; CDR3nt: TGCGCCAGCGCCCCCTCGACAGGTTCTAACACAGATACGCAGTATTTT; CDR3aa: CASAPSTGSNTDTQYF
d_gene: TRBD1; j_gene: TRBJ2-4; abundance: NA; v_gene: TRBV3-1/TRBV3-2; CDR3nt: TGTGCCAGCAGCACCAGGGGGGCCAAAAACATTCAGTACTTC; CDR3aa: CASSTRGAKNIQYF
d_gene: NA; j_gene: TRBJ1-3; abundance: NA; v_gene: TRBV29-1; CDR3nt: TGCAGCGTTGAAGGACGCCTGGGCACCATATATTTT; CDR3aa: CSVEGRLGTIYF
d_gene: NA; j_gene: TRBJ1-2; abundance: NA; v_gene: TRBV5-5; CDR3nt: TGTGCCAGCAGCTTAGGGCCCGTTAACTATGGCTACACCTTC; CDR3aa: CASSLGPVNYGYTF
d_gene: NA; j_gene: TRBJ1-2; abundance: NA; v_gene: TRBV21-1; CDR3nt: TGTGCCAACAGACGCAGGGGAGGGGGAAGGAGCCTCTATGGCTACACCTTC; CDR3aa: CANRRRGGGRSLYGYTF
d_gene: NA; j_gene: TRBJ2-7; abundance: NA; v_gene: TRBV21-1; CDR3nt: TGTGCCAGCAGCAAAGTTTCTTCGGACAGGGAAAGAGACGAGCAGTACTTC; CDR3aa: CASSKVSSDRERDEQYF
d_gene: NA; j_gene: TRBJ1-5; abundance: NA; v_gene: TRBV2; CDR3nt: TGTGCCAGCAGTGAAGCGGCAGGAGGAACGCCCCAGCATTTT; CDR3aa: CASSEAAGGTPQHF
d_gene: NA; j_gene: TRBJ1-4; abundance: NA; v_gene: TRBV6-5; CDR3nt: TGTGCCAGCAGCACCCGGGGGACAAGAAATGAAAAACTGTTTTTT; CDR3aa: CASSTRGTRNEKLFF
d_gene: NA; j_gene: TRBJ1-3; abundance: NA; v_gene: TRBV5-1; CDR3nt: TGCGCCAGCAGTTCGGACAGAGCTGAAAAAGGAAACACCATATATTTT; CDR3aa: CASSSDRAEKGNTIYF
d_gene: NA; j_gene: TRBJ1-1; abundance: NA; v_gene: TRBV19; CDR3nt: TGTGCCACGATGGATAGGAGACAGCTGAACACTGAAGCTTTCTTT; CDR3aa: CATMDRRQLNTEAFF
d_gene: TRBD1; j_gene: TRBJ1-3; abundance: few; v_gene: TRBV5-5; CDR3nt: TGTGCCAGCAGCTTTGGGACAGTCTCTGGAAACACCATATATTTT; CDR3aa: CASSFGTVSGNTIYF
d_gene: TRBD1; j_gene: TRBJ1-2; abundance: NA; v_gene: TRBV2; CDR3nt: TGTGCCACCCTTGGGGGACAGGGGGACTATGGCTACACCTTC; CDR3aa: CATLGGQGDYGYTF
d_gene: TRBD1; j_gene: TRBJ1-6; abundance: NA; v_gene: TRBV6-5; CDR3nt: TGTGCCAGCAGTTACACCCGGACAGGGGGATCACCCCTCCACTTT; CDR3aa: CASSYTRTGGSPLHF
d_gene: TRBD1; j_gene: TRBJ1-2; abundance: NA; v_gene: TRBV5-1; CDR3nt: TGCGCCAGCAGCTTCGGGACAGCTGAAATTGGCTACACCTTC; CDR3aa: CASSFGTAEIGYTF
d_gene: TRBD1; j_gene: TRBJ1-4; abundance: NA; v_gene: TRBV29-1; CDR3nt: TGCAGCGCTAGACAGGGGGGGAATGAAAAACTGTTTTTT; CDR3aa: CSARQGGNEKLFF
d_gene: NA; j_gene: TRBJ2-2; abundance: NA; v_gene: TRBV19; CDR3nt: TGTGCCAGTAGTGATTGGACAGAGAGGGCCACCGGGGAGCTGTTTTTT; CDR3aa: CASSDWTERATGELFF
d_gene: NA; j_gene: TRBJ1-1; abundance: once; v_gene: TRBV28; CDR3nt: TGTGCCAGCAGTTTAAGGGGTCGGTTCGCTGAAGCTTTCTTT; CDR3aa: CASSLRGRFAEAFF
d_gene: TRBD2; j_gene: TRBJ2-5; abundance: NA; v_gene: TRBV7-2; CDR3nt: TGTGCCAGCAGCTTAATGGGCGGGGGGGGTCAAGAGACCCAGTACTTC; CDR3aa: CASSLMGGGGQETQYF
d_gene: NA; j_gene: TRBJ1-6; abundance: NA; v_gene: TRBV7-6; CDR3nt: TGTGCCAGCAGCTTAGGAGTTTCACCCCTCCACTTT; CDR3aa: CASSLGVSPLHF
d_gene: TRBD2; j_gene: TRBJ2-5; abundance: NA; v_gene: TRBV29-1; CDR3nt: TGCAGCGTCTTTGGGGGGGGGTATGAGGGAGAGACCCAGTACTTC; CDR3aa: CSVFGGGYEGETQYF
d_gene: NA; j_gene: TRBJ2-1; abundance: once; v_gene: TRBV5-1; CDR3nt: TGCGCCAGCAGCTTGGAATCCGGACTACCAAAAGACAATGAGCAGTTCTTC; CDR3aa: CASSLESGLPKDNEQFF
d_gene: NA; j_gene: TRBJ1-1; abundance: NA; v_gene: TRBV4-1; CDR3nt: TGCGCCAGCAGCCAGTTGATTACTAACACTGAAGCTTTCTTT; CDR3aa: CASSQLITNTEAFF
d_gene: NA; j_gene: TRBJ1-2; abundance: NA; v_gene: TRBV3-1/TRBV3-2; CDR3nt: TGTGCCAGCAGCCAAGATTTAGGGATTGGTGGCTACACCTTC; CDR3aa: CASSQDLGIGGYTF
d_gene: TRBD2; j_gene: TRBJ2-3; abundance: NA; v_gene: TRBV5-6; CDR3nt: TGTGCCAGCAGCCGGGTGACTAGCGGGGGGGCCGGAGATACGCAGTATTTT; CDR3aa: CASSRVTSGGAGDTQYF
d_gene: NA; j_gene: TRBJ2-3; abundance: NA; v_gene: TRBV3-1/TRBV3-2; CDR3nt: TGTGCCAGCAGCCAAGAGTGGCTAGCAGGAGCAGATACGCAGTATTTT; CDR3aa: CASSQEWLAGADTQYF
d_gene: TRBD1; j_gene: TRBJ1-2; abundance: NA; v_gene: TRBV10-3; CDR3nt: TGTGCCATCAGTGAGCGACAGGGTCCCTATGGCTACACCTTC; CDR3aa: CAISERQGPYGYTF
d_gene: TRBD2; j_gene: TRBJ2-1; abundance: NA; v_gene: TRBV27; CDR3nt: TGTGCCAGCAGGGGACTGAGCGGGGGGGTAAATGAGCAGTTCTTC; CDR3aa: CASRGLSGGVNEQFF
d_gene: NA; j_gene: TRBJ2-7; abundance: NA; v_gene: TRBV5-5; CDR3nt: TGTGCCAGCAGCCGCCGAGACACAGGCTACTACGAGCAGTACTTC; CDR3aa: CASSRRDTGYYEQYF
d_gene: NA; j_gene: TRBJ1-1; abundance: NA; v_gene: TRBV29-1; CDR3nt: TGCAGCGTTGAAACAGGACCCACTGAAGCTTTCTTT; CDR3aa: CSVETGPTEAFF
d_gene: TRBD1; j_gene: TRBJ2-3; abundance: NA; v_gene: TRBV13; CDR3nt: TGTGCCAGCAGCTTATCTCTTTTAGGACAGGGAGGCACAGATACGCAGTATTTT; CDR3aa: CASSLSLLGQGGTDTQYF
d_gene: NA; j_gene: TRBJ2-1; abundance: NA; v_gene: TRBV19; CDR3nt: TGTGCCAGTAGTATGACAGGAATTTACAATGAGCAGTTCTTC; CDR3aa: CASSMTGIYNEQFF
d_gene: TRBD1; j_gene: TRBJ1-6; abundance: once; v_gene: TRBV15; CDR3nt: TGTGCCACCAGCAGAGATAAGGGGACAGGGGCCTCCTATAATTCACCCCTCCACTTT; CDR3aa: CATSRDKGTGASYNSPLHF
d_gene: NA; j_gene: TRBJ1-6; abundance: NA; v_gene: TRBV18; CDR3nt: TGTGCCAGCTCACTGGGACTCCGGAATTCACCCCTCCACTTT; CDR3aa: CASSLGLRNSPLHF
d_gene: TRBD2; j_gene: TRBJ2-5; abundance: NA; v_gene: TRBV5-1; CDR3nt: TGCGCCAGCAGCTTGGCGCCTAGCGGGGGCCAAGAGACCCAGTACTTC; CDR3aa: CASSLAPSGGQETQYF
d_gene: NA; j_gene: TRBJ2-2; abundance: few; v_gene: TRBV24-1; CDR3nt: TGTGCCACCAGCAGGGCGGGCACCGGGGAGCTGTTTTTT; CDR3aa: CATSRAGTGELFF
d_gene: TRBD2; j_gene: TRBJ2-7; abundance: NA; v_gene: TRBV6-2/TRBV6-3; CDR3nt: TGTGCCAGCAGTTTTCGGGTAGCGGGGGCCTTTTACGAGCAGTACTTC; CDR3aa: CASSFRVAGAFYEQYF
d_gene: TRBD2; j_gene: TRBJ2-6; abundance: NA; v_gene: TRBV7-8; CDR3nt: TGTGCCAGCAGCTCTGGACTAGCGGGGGAATTTGGGGCCAACGTCCTGACTTTC; CDR3aa: CASSSGLAGEFGANVLTF
d_gene: NA; j_gene: TRBJ1-1; abundance: NA; v_gene: TRBV27; CDR3nt: TGTGCCAGCAGTTTAGAGGGGTTCGTCACTGAAGCTTTCTTT; CDR3aa: CASSLEGFVTEAFF
d_gene: NA; j_gene: TRBJ1-2; abundance: NA; v_gene: TRBV29-1; CDR3nt: TGCAGCGTTTCAAGGGGATTAAGGGATGGCTACACCTTC; CDR3aa: CSVSRGLRDGYTF
d_gene: NA; j_gene: TRBJ2-2; abundance: NA; v_gene: TRBV6-4; CDR3nt: TGTGCCACCTCCCCGGACTACTCGAACACCGGGGAGCTGTTTTTT; CDR3aa: CATSPDYSNTGELFF
d_gene: NA; j_gene: TRBJ1-4; abundance: NA; v_gene: TRBV27; CDR3nt: TGTGCCAGCAGTTACGGGACAAAACTGTTTTTT; CDR3aa: CASSYGTKLFF
d_gene: NA; j_gene: TRBJ1-6; abundance: once; v_gene: TRBV3-1/TRBV3-2; CDR3nt: TGTGCCAGCAGCCAAGACCACCCTTTAGCGGTAGGCGATTCACCCCTCCACTTT; CDR3aa: CASSQDHPLAVGDSPLHF
d_gene: NA; j_gene: TRBJ1-1; abundance: NA; v_gene: TRBV6-5; CDR3nt: TGTGCCAGCAGTTACCGGGACATATACACTGAAGCTTTCTTT; CDR3aa: CASSYRDIYTEAFF
d_gene: TRBD2; j_gene: TRBJ2-5; abundance: NA; v_gene: TRBV2; CDR3nt: TGTGCCAGCAGCTCACTAGCGGGAGAAGAGACCCAGTACTTC; CDR3aa: CASSSLAGEETQYF
d_gene: NA; j_gene: TRBJ2-1; abundance: few; v_gene: TRBV19; CDR3nt: TGTGCCAGTAGTAGGTCGGTGACCTACAATGAGCAGTTCTTC; CDR3aa: CASSRSVTYNEQFF
d_gene: NA; j_gene: TRBJ1-1; abundance: NA; v_gene: TRBV5-1; CDR3nt: TGCGCCAGCAGCTTTGATGGCCACTGGAGCACTGAAGCTTTCTTT; CDR3aa: CASSFDGHWSTEAFF
d_gene: NA; j_gene: TRBJ2-1; abundance: NA; v_gene: TRBV21-1; CDR3nt: TGTGCCAGCCCCGGCGGCAGCCTTTACAGGGAGCAGTTCTTC; CDR3aa: CASPGGSLYREQFF
d_gene: NA; j_gene: TRBJ1-2; abundance: NA; v_gene: TRBV29-1; CDR3nt: TGCAGCGTTGACTATGGGGACGGAGATGGCTACACCTTC; CDR3aa: CSVDYGDGDGYTF
d_gene: NA; j_gene: TRBJ2-3; abundance: NA; v_gene: TRBV5-1; CDR3nt: TGCGCCAGCAGCTTAATTGCGGCAAGCACAGATACGCAGTATTTT; CDR3aa: CASSLIAASTDTQYF
d_gene: NA; j_gene: TRBJ1-2; abundance: NA; v_gene: TRBV20-1; CDR3nt: TGCAGTGCTAGTCCTGGGCGGGTTTGGGGCTACACCTTC; CDR3aa: CSASPGRVWGYTF
d_gene: NA; j_gene: TRBJ2-1; abundance: NA; v_gene: TRBV7-9; CDR3nt: TGTGCCAGCAGCTTAATGGCAAACAGTGAGCAGTTCTTC; CDR3aa: CASSLMANSEQFF